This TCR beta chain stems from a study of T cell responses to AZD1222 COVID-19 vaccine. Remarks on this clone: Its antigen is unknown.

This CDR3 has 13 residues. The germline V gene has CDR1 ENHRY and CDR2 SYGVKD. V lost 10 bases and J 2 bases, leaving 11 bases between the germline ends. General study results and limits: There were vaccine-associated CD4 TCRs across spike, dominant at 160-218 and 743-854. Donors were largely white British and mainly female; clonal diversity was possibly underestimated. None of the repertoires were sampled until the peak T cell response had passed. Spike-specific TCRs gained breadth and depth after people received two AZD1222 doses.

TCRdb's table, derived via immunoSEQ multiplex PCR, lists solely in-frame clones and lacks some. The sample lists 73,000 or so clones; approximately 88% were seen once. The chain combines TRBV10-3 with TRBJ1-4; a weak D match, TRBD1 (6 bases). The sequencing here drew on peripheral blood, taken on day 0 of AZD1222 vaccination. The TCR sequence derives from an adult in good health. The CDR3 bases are TGTGCCACCCGGACAGAGACTAATGAAAAACTGTTTTTT. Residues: CATRTETNEKLFF.